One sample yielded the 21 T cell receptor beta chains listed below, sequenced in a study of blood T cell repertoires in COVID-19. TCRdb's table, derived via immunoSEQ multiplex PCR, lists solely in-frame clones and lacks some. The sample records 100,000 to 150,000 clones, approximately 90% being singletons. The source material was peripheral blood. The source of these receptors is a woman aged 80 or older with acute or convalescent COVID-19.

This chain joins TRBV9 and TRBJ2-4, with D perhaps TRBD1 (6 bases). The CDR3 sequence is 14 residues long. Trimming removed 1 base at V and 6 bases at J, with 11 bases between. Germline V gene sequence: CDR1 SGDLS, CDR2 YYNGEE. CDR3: CASSVTSGVNIQYF. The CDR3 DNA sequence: TGTGCCAGCAGCGTAACTTCAGGGGTAAACATTCAGTACTTC.

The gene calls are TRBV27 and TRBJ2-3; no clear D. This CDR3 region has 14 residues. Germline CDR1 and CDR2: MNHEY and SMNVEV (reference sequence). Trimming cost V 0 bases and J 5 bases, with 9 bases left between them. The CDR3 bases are TGTGCCAGCAGTTTATCCTTCCCGGGAGATACGCAGTATTTT. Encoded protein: CASSLSFPGDTQYF.

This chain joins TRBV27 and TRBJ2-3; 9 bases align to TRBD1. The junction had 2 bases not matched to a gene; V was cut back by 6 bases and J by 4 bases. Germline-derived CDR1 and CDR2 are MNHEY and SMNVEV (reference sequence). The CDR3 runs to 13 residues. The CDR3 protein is CASRRQGADTQYF. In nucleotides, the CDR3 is TGTGCCAGCAGGCGACAGGGGGCAGATACGCAGTATTTT.

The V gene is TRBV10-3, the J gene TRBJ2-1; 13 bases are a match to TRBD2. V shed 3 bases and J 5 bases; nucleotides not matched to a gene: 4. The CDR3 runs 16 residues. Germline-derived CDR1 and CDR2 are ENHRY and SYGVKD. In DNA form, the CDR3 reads TGTGCCATCAGTGACGGACTAGCGGGGGTAAACAATGAGCAGTTCTTC. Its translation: CAISDGLAGVNNEQFF.

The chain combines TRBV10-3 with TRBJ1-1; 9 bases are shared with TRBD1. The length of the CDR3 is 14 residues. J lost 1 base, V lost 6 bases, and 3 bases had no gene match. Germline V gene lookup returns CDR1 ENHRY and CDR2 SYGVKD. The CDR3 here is CAIRRTGENTEAFF. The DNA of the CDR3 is TGTGCCATCAGACGGACAGGGGAGAACACTGAAGCTTTCTTT.

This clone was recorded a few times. CDR3 residues: CASRDGGRYNSPLHF. The CDR3 DNA reads as TGTGCCAGTAGGGACGGAGGGAGGTATAATTCACCCCTCCACTTT. V gene TRBV19 combines with J gene TRBJ1-6; no clear D. The CDR3 runs 15 residues. The V end lost 6 bases, the J end lost 4 bases, and 13 bases lay between the germline ends. CDR1 and CDR2 from the germline V gene are LNHDA and SQIVND (reference sequence).

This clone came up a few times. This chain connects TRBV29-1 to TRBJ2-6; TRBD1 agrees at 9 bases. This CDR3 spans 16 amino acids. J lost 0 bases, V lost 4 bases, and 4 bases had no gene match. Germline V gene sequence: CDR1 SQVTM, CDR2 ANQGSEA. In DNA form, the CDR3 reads TGCAGCGTTGTTCCGGACAGGGGCTCTGGGGCCAACGTCCTGACTTTC. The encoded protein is CSVVPDRGSGANVLTF.

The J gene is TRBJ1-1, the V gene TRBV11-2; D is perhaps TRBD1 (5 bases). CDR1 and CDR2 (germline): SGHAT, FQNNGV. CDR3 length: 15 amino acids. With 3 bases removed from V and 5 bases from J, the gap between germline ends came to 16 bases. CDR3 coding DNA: TGTGCCAGCAGCTTGGCCCCATCGAAGGGGACTGAAGCTTTCTTT. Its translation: CASSLAPSKGTEAFF.

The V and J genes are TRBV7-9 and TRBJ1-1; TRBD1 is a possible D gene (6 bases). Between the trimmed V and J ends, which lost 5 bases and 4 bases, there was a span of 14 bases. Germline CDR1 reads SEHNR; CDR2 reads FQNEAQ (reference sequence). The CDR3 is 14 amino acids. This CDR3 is CASSRQGGATEAFF. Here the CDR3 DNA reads TGTGCCAGCAGCCGCCAAGGGGGGGCCACTGAAGCTTTCTTT.

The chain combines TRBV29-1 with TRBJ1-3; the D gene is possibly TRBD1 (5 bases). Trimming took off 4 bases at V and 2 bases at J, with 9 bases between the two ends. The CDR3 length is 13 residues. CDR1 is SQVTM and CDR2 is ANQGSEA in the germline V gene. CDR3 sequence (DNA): TGCAGCGTTGGGTCAGGGACTGGAAACACCATATATTTT. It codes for CSVGSGTGNTIYF.

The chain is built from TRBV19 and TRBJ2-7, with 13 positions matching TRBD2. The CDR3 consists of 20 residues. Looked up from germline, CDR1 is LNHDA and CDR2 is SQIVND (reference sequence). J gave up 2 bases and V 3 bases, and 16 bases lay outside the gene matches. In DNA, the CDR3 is TGTGCCAGTAGTATTGTGAGTTCACCCTGGACTAGCGGGGGAGCCTACGAGCAGTACTTC. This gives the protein CASSIVSSPWTSGGAYEQYF.

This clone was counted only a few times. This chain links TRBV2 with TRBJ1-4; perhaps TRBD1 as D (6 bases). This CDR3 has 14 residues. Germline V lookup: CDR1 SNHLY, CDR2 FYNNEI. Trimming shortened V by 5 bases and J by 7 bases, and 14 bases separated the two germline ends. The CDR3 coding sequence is TGTGCCAGCAGTACCGGGACACTAGTTGAAAAACTGTTTTTT. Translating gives CASSTGTLVEKLFF.

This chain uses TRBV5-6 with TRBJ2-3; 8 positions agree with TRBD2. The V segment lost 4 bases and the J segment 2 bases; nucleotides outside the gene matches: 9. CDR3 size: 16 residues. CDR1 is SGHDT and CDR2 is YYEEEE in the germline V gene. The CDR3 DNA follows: TGTGCCAGCAGCCGCGGGGGGCGGGACTACACAGATACGCAGTATTTT. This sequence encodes CASSRGGRDYTDTQYF.

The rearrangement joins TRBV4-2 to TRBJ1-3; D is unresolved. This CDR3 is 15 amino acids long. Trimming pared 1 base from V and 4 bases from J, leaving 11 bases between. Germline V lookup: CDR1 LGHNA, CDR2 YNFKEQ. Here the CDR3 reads CASSQGFGLGNTIYF. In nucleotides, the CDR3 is TGTGCCAGCAGCCAAGGTTTTGGCCTCGGAAACACCATATATTTT.

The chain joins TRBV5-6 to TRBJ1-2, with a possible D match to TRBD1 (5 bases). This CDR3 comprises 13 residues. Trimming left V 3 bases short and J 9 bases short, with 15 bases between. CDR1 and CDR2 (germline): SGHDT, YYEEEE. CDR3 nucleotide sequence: TGTGCCAGCAGCTCGGGGACTTGGAATCGCTACACCTTC. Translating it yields CASSSGTWNRYTF.

As DNA, the CDR3 is TGTGCCAGCAGTTACGATCTCCTAGCGGGAGCCTACAATGAGCAGTTCTTC. Its translation: CASSYDLLAGAYNEQFF. The V and J genes are TRBV6-2 or TRBV6-3 and TRBJ2-1; TRBD2 agrees at 10 bases. Germline V gene sequence: CDR1 MNHEY, CDR2 SVGEGT. There are 17 residues in the CDR3. J lost 2 bases, V lost 2 bases, and 6 bases had no gene match.

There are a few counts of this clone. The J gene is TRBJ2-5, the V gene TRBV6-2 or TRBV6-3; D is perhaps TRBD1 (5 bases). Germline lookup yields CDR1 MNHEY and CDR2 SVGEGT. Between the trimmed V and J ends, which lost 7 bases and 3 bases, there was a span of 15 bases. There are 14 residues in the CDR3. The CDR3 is CASTPNQTEETQYF. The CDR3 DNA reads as TGTGCCAGCACCCCAAATCAGACAGAAGAGACCCAGTACTTC.

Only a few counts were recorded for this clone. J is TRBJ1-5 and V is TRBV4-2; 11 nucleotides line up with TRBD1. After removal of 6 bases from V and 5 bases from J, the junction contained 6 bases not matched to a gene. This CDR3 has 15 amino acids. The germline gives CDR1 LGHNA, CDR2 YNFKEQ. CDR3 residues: CASSQGQGVYQPQHF. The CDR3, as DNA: TGTGCCAGCAGTCAGGGACAGGGGGTGTATCAGCCCCAGCATTTT.

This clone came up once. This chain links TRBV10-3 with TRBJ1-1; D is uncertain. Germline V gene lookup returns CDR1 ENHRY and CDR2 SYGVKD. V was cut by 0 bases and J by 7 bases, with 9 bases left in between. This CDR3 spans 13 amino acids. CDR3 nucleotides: TGTGCCATCAGTGAGTCCCCCGGGTTTGAAGCTTTCTTT. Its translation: CAISESPGFEAFF.

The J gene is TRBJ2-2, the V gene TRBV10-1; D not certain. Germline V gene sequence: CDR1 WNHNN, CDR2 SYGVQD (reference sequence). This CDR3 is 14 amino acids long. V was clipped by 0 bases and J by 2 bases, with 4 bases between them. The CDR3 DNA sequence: TGCGCCAGCAGTGAGTCGAGCAACACCGGGGAGCTGTTTTTT. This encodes CASSESSNTGELFF.

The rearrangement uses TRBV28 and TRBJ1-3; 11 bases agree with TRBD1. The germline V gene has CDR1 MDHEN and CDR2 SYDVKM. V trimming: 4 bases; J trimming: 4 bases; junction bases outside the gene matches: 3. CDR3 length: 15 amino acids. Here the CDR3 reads CASSYRDRGGNTIYF. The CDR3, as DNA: TGTGCCAGCAGTTATCGGGACAGGGGGGGAAACACCATATATTTT.